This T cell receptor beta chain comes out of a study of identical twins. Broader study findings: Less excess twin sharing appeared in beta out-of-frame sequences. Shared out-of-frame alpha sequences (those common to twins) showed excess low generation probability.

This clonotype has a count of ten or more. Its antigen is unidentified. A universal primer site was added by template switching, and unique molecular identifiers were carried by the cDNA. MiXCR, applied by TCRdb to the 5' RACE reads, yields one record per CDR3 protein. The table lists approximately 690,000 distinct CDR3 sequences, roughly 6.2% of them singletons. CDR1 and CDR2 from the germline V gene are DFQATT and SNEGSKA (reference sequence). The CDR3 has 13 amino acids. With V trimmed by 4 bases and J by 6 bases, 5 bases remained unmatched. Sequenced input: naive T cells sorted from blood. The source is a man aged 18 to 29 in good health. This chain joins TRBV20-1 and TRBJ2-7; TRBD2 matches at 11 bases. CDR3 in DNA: TGCAGTGCTAAACTAGCGGGAGTGTCCGAGCAGTACTTC. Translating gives CSAKLAGVSEQYF.